This T cell receptor beta chain is from a study of OX40 agonist ivuxolimab in advanced cancers. The study sampled blood at baseline, cycle 4 day 1, and cycle 7 day 1. Clones were sequenced by immunoSEQ multiplex PCR, and TCRdb holds only the in-frame ones, with some missing. This sample has about 83,000 clones, with roughly 93% found just once. The CDR3 spans 16 residues. The V end was cut by 3 bases, the J end by 0 bases, with 13 bases between. Germline CDR1 reads SGDLS; CDR2 reads YYNGEE. The TCR originated in an adult with an advanced solid tumor such as melanoma, head and neck, liver or kidney cancer. The source material was CD4+ or CD8+ T cells sorted from blood, sampled in a trial of the OX40 agonist ivuxolimab. V is TRBV9 and J is TRBJ2-1; possible D gene TRBD1, 6 bases. The CDR3 here is CASSGSQGGSYNEQFF. In DNA form, the CDR3 reads TGTGCCAGCAGCGGATCACAGGGCGGCTCCTACAATGAGCAGTTCTTC.